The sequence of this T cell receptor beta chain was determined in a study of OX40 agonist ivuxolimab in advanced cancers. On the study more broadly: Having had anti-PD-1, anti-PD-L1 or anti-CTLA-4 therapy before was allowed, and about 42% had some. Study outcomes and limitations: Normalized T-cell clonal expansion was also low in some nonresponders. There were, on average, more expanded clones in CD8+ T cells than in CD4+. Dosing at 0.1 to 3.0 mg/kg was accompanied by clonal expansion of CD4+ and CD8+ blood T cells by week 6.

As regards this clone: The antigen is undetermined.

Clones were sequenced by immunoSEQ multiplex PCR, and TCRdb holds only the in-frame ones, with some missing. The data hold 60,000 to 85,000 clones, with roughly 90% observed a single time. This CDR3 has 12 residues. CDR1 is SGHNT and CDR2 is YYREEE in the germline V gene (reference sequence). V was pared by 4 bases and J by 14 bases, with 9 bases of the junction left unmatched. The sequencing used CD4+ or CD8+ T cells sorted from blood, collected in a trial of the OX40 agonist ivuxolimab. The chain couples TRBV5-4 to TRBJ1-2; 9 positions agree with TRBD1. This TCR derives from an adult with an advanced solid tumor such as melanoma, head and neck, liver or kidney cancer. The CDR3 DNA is TGTGCCAGCAGCATGGGACAGGGAACGAGAACCTTC. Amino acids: CASSMGQGTRTF.